This TCR beta chain derives from a study of blood T cell repertoires in COVID-19. Germline CDR1 reads LNHDA; CDR2 reads SQIVND (reference sequence). V gave up 4 bases and J gave up 0 bases, with 10 bases separating them. The CDR3 consists of 14 residues. Clones were read by immunoSEQ multiplex PCR, and TCRdb kept only the in-frame ones, dropping some. The sample yields 200,000 to 250,000 clones, around 80% seen once. The sequenced sample was peripheral blood. The rearrangement links TRBV19 to TRBJ2-7; D perhaps matches TRBD2 (6 bases). This TCR derives from a woman aged 70 to 79 with acute or convalescent COVID-19. In DNA, the CDR3 is TGTGCCAGTAGTACAAAGACTAGCTCCTACGAGCAGTACTTC. Translated: CASSTKTSSYEQYF.